This T cell receptor (beta chain) was captured in a study of T cells in Graves' hyperthyroidism and ophthalmopathy. Germline V CDR1 and CDR2: SGHTA, FQGNSA. V was clipped by 1 base and J by 6 bases, with 18 bases between them. The CDR3 contains 16 residues. This clonotype was seen repeatedly, ten times or more. Template material for amplifying TCR beta CDR3 regions consisted of RNA transcripts. The TCR CDR3 was amplified in a first-round RT-PCR using the HTBI primer set. TCRdb processed the multiplex PCR reads anew with MiXCR; each CDR3 protein has one entry. The data contain about 500,000 distinct CDR3 sequences, 16% of them singletons.

The sequencing input was blood. This clonotype was obtained from a woman under 30 with Graves' hyperthyroidism. The chain joins TRBV7-2 to TRBJ1-2; D is unclear. The CDR3 protein is CASSLGGIPRADGYTF. The CDR3 DNA reads as TGTGCCAGCAGCTTAGGTGGCATTCCTAGGGCGGATGGCTACACCTTC. Full variable domain (missing parts from reference TRBV7-2 and TRBJ1-2): GAGVSQSPSNKVTEKGKDVELRCDPISGHTALYWYRQSLGQGLEFLIYFQGNSAPDKSGLPSDRFSAERTGGSVSTLTIQRTQQEDSAVYLCASSLGGIPRADGYTFGSGTRLTVV.